This entry lists 31 T cell receptor beta chains sequenced from one sample in a study of blood T cell repertoires in COVID-19. TCRdb keeps only in-frame clones here, not all; method: immunoSEQ multiplex PCR. The sample contains fewer than 250,000 clones, approximately 84% of which appear only once. Sequences were obtained from peripheral blood. Receptors originate from a woman between 65 and 79 years old with active or convalescent COVID-19.

The chain combines TRBV6-5 with TRBJ2-5, with 8 bases aligning to TRBD1. From germline, CDR1 is MNHEY and CDR2 SVGAGI. V lost 6 bases, J lost 7 bases, and 4 bases stayed unmatched. The CDR3 length is 12 residues. The CDR3 loop reads CASSGQGRTQYF. In DNA, the CDR3 is TGTGCCAGCAGCGGACAGGGCAGGACCCAGTACTTC.

J is TRBJ2-7 and V is TRBV25-1, with a weak D call TRBD2 (5 bases). Trimming took off 1 base at V and 11 bases at J, with 9 bases between the two ends. Germline CDR1 reads MGHDK; CDR2 reads SYGVNS. This CDR3 contains 11 residues. In DNA form, the CDR3 reads TGTGCCAGCAGTGAATTACAGAGGGAGTACTTC. This translates into CASSELQREYF.

The gene calls are TRBV7-9 and TRBJ2-4; 8 bases line up with TRBD1. The germline V gene has CDR1 SEHNR and CDR2 FQNEAQ (reference sequence). The CDR3 consists of 18 residues. Trimming cost V 0 bases and J 1 base; bases outside gene matches: 8. Written as DNA, the CDR3 is TGTGCCAGCAGCTTAGCCGCGTCAGGGGGCAGGGCCAAAAACATTCAGTACTTC. This sequence encodes CASSLAASGGRAKNIQYF.

The V gene is TRBV4-1, the J gene TRBJ2-1; TRBD2 might be the D (6 bases). Germline values: CDR1 MGHRA, CDR2 YSYEKL. The V end was cut by 2 bases, the J end by 1 base, with 18 bases between. The CDR3 is made up of 18 amino acids. In nucleotides, the CDR3 is TGCGCCAGCAGCCAATTATCATGGGACTCCCATTCCTACAATGAGCAGTTCTTC. Its protein is CASSQLSWDSHSYNEQFF.

The chain couples TRBV3-1 (or the pseudogene TRBV3-2) to TRBJ1-1; 7 positions agree with TRBD1. Trimming cost V 2 bases and J 1 base; bases outside gene matches: 4. The CDR3 has 15 residues. The germline V gene has CDR1 LGHDT and CDR2 YNNKEL (reference sequence). CDR3 residues: CASSQLGQPNTEAFF. CDR3 sequence (DNA): TGTGCCAGCAGCCAACTGGGACAGCCGAACACTGAAGCTTTCTTT.

CDR3 region: CASSLDSWGLGRYGYTF. In DNA, the CDR3 is TGTGCCAGCAGCTTAGATAGCTGGGGCCTCGGGAGGTATGGCTACACCTTC. The chain recombines TRBV11-2 with TRBJ1-2; weak D call: TRBD1 (5 bases). Trimming left V 0 bases short and J 5 bases short, with 19 bases between. The CDR3 length is 17 residues. Germline-derived CDR1 and CDR2 are SGHAT and FQNNGV.

In its sample, this clone was seen a few times. The V and J genes are TRBV5-5 and TRBJ2-3; a weak D match, TRBD2 (6 bases). V shed 4 bases and J shed 8 bases, with 23 bases lying between them. The germline CDR1 and CDR2 sequences are SGHKS and YYEKEE (reference sequence). This CDR3 has 16 residues. CDR3 sequence: CASSIQAGTGRGTQYF. The CDR3 DNA reads TGTGCCAGCAGCATCCAGGCGGGGACGGGAAGGGGTACGCAGTATTTT.

A note on this clone: This CDR3 is also generated by other DNA sequences in the sample. This chain links TRBV18 with TRBJ1-5, with a possible D match to TRBD1 (5 bases). CDR1 KGHSH and CDR2 LQKENI come from the germline V gene. The CDR3 runs to 14 residues. V lost 6 bases and J 2 bases, leaving 11 bases between the germline ends. Here the CDR3 DNA reads TGTGCCAGCTCCCCCGGGGGTGGCAATCAGCCCCAGCATTTT. It encodes CASSPGGGNQPQHF.

V and J are TRBV19 and TRBJ1-6, with unresolved D. Trimming pared 5 bases from V and 7 bases from J, leaving 9 bases between. The CDR3 consists of 13 residues. Germline CDR1 LNHDA, CDR2 SQIVND (reference sequence). CDR3 amino acids: CASSREANSPLHF. Written as DNA, the CDR3 is TGTGCCAGTAGTCGGGAGGCAAATTCACCCCTCCACTTT.

The chain uses TRBV11-3 and TRBJ2-5; TRBD1 agrees at 9 bases. This CDR3 has 13 amino acids. V shed 5 bases, J shed 7 bases, and the junction held 5 bases outside the gene matches. Germline V gives CDR1 SGHNT, CDR2 YENEEA. The CDR3 is CASSEGQGLTQYF. As DNA, the CDR3 is TGTGCCAGCAGCGAGGGACAGGGTTTGACCCAGTACTTC.

The chain recombines TRBV4-1 with TRBJ2-7; possible D gene TRBD2, 7 bases. Germline CDR1 and CDR2: MGHRA and YSYEKL. The V gene lost 5 bases and the J gene lost 5 bases, with 19 bases spanning the gap. This CDR3 spans 15 amino acids. CDR3 nucleotide sequence: TGCGCCAGCAGCTCGCAAGAGGGGGGGAACCACGAGCAGTACTTC. Amino acids: CASSSQEGGNHEQYF.

The rearrangement joins TRBV6-2 or TRBV6-3 to TRBJ1-2; TRBD1 agrees at 7 bases. The trim removed 2 bases at V and 3 bases at J, leaving 0 bases unmatched. Germline V gives CDR1 MNHEY, CDR2 SVGEGT. This CDR3 has 13 amino acids. Written as DNA, the CDR3 is TGTGCCAGCAGTTACACAGGGGACTATGGCTACACCTTC. It specifies CASSYTGDYGYTF.

CDR3 amino acids: CASSLTDRGPGELFF. The CDR3 bases are TGTGCCAGCAGCTTAACCGACAGGGGGCCCGGGGAGCTGTTTTTT. The chain employs TRBV7-9 and TRBJ2-2; TRBD1 matches 10 bases. V trimming: 2 bases; J trimming: 6 bases; junction bases outside the gene matches: 3. The CDR3 covers 15 residues. Per germline, CDR1 SEHNR and CDR2 FQNEAQ (reference sequence).

The V call is TRBV10-1, the J call TRBJ2-1; TRBD2 matches at 10 bases. Germline loops: CDR1 WNHNN, CDR2 SYGVQD (reference sequence). The CDR3 extends over 16 amino acids. The V gene end was trimmed by 1 base and the J gene end by 6 bases; junction bases not matched to a gene: 6. CDR3 sequence reads: CASSEFRVAGGNEQFF. CDR3 DNA sequence: TGCGCCAGCAGTGAGTTCCGGGTAGCGGGAGGCAATGAGCAGTTCTTC.

In its sample, this clone was seen a few times. The chain is built from TRBV6-2 or TRBV6-3 and TRBJ2-2; perhaps TRBD2 as D (6 bases). In germline, CDR1 is MNHEY, CDR2 SVGEGT. The CDR3 has 15 residues. Trimming stripped 5 bases from V and 1 base from J, with 11 bases between. The CDR3 protein is CASSLGGLNTGELFF. The CDR3 DNA reads TGTGCCAGCAGTCTGGGGGGTTTGAACACCGGGGAGCTGTTTTTT.

The chain employs TRBV28 and TRBJ2-7; D may be TRBD2 (6 bases). The CDR3 covers 13 residues. Germline lookup yields CDR1 MDHEN and CDR2 SYDVKM. V lost 6 bases and J lost 7, with 16 bases in between. The CDR3: CASSRPGGYEQYF. Here the CDR3 DNA reads TGTGCCAGCAGCCGCCCCGGGGGATATGAGCAGTACTTC.

The chain joins TRBV4-1 to TRBJ2-1; 14 bases fit TRBD2. Germline loops: CDR1 MGHRA, CDR2 YSYEKL. This CDR3 contains 17 residues. The ends lost 1 base at V and 6 bases at J; junction bases unmatched: 5. As DNA, the CDR3 is TGCGCCAGCAGCCAAGCCGGACTAGCGGGAGGACCCAATGAGCAGTTCTTC. It encodes CASSQAGLAGGPNEQFF.

V gene TRBV2 combines with J gene TRBJ2-2; 7 bases align to TRBD2. Germline CDR1 SNHLY, CDR2 FYNNEI. The trim removed 2 bases at V and 7 bases at J, leaving 1 base unmatched. The CDR3 length is 13 residues. The CDR3 DNA sequence: TGTGCCAGCAGTGAACTAGCGGACGGGGAGCTGTTTTTT. Protein product: CASSELADGELFF.

The rearrangement links TRBV2 to TRBJ2-2, with D tentatively TRBD2 (6 bases). V was trimmed by 7 bases and J by 8 bases, leaving 20 bases between them. The CDR3 consists of 15 residues. CDR1 is SNHLY and CDR2 is FYNNEI in the germline V gene. For the CDR3, the DNA is TGTGCCAGCATGGGGACTCTAAAAACGGGGGGGGAGCTGTTTTTT. Its translation: CASMGTLKTGGELFF.

The chain uses TRBV3-1 (or the pseudogene TRBV3-2) and TRBJ2-7, with unresolved D. This CDR3 comprises 13 residues. The V gene's germline CDR1 is LGHDT and CDR2 YNNKEL (reference sequence). V lost 1 base and J lost 6, with 10 bases in between. DNA of the CDR3: TGTGCCAGCAGCCAAGGGCAGCAGCGCGAGCAGTACTTC. Protein sequence: CASSQGQQREQYF.

The chain carries TRBV5-4 and TRBJ2-5; maybe TRBD2 (5 bases). Trimming pared 3 bases from V and 5 bases from J, leaving 20 bases between. The germline V gene encodes CDR1 SGHNT and CDR2 YYREEE (reference sequence). The CDR3 spans 16 residues. CDR3 nucleotide sequence: TGTGCCAGCAGCTCTCCGAACTCATTCTCGGGGGAGACCCAGTACTTC. Protein product: CASSSPNSFSGETQYF.

The chain joins TRBV19 to TRBJ1-5, with a possible D match to TRBD1 (5 bases). Trimming removed 4 bases from V and 7 bases from J, with 8 bases in between. Germline CDR1 LNHDA, CDR2 SQIVND (reference sequence). The CDR3 runs to 12 residues. As DNA, the CDR3 is TGTGCCAGTAGTAGGGGGGAACAGCCCCAGCATTTT. This codes for CASSRGEQPQHF.

This clone was detected once. The CDR3 DNA reads as TGTGCCAGCAGTGGACAGGGCTCAGGGGCCAACGTCCTGACTTTC. Protein product: CASSGQGSGANVLTF. The chain has TRBV9 and TRBJ2-6; TRBD1 aligns across 8 bases. With 5 bases clipped from V and 4 bases from J, the junction kept 5 bases outside the gene matches. CDR3 size: 15 residues. Germline assignment: CDR1 SGDLS and CDR2 YYNGEE.

The rearrangement joins TRBV5-1 to TRBJ1-1; the D gene is possibly TRBD1 (5 bases). V lost 0 bases to trimming and J lost 4 bases, with 13 bases between them. The CDR3 sequence is 15 residues long. Germline CDR1 SGHRS, CDR2 YFSETQ. CDR3 in amino acids: CASSLEGPTGTEAFF. For the CDR3, the DNA is TGCGCCAGCAGCTTGGAGGGGCCCACGGGCACTGAAGCTTTCTTT.

V gene TRBV9 combines with J gene TRBJ2-3; TRBD1 matches at 7 bases. The CDR3 has 17 residues. In germline, CDR1 is SGDLS, CDR2 YYNGEE. The junction had 7 bases not matched to a gene; V was cut back by 0 bases and J by 0 bases. DNA for the CDR3: TGTGCCAGCAGCGTAGCGCAAGGGGGCATGAGCACAGATACGCAGTATTTT. This sequence encodes CASSVAQGGMSTDTQYF.

This clone was seen only once. This chain connects TRBV9 to TRBJ2-3; 13 bases align to TRBD2. This CDR3 is 17 amino acids long. Germline assignment: CDR1 SGDLS and CDR2 YYNGEE. Trimming at V came to 2 bases and at J to 4 bases, leaving 7 bases not matched to a gene. This CDR3 is CASSVGLAGVFADTQYF. CDR3 bases: TGTGCCAGCAGCGTCGGACTAGCGGGAGTATTCGCAGATACGCAGTATTTT. Filled out from reference TRBV9 and TRBJ2-3, the complete variable domain reads DSGVTQTPKHLITATGQRVTLRCSPRSGDLSVYWYQQSLDQGLQFLIQYYNGEERAKGNILERFSAQQFPDLHSELNLSSLELGDSALYFCASSVGLAGVFADTQYFGPGTRLTVL.

The CDR3 sequence is CASSLGTGVGNTIYF. For the CDR3, the DNA is TGTGCCAGCAGCTTAGGGACAGGGGTTGGAAACACCATATATTTT. The rearrangement joins TRBV5-6 to TRBJ1-3; 10 nucleotides align to TRBD1. The CDR3 sequence is 15 residues long. V was clipped by 2 bases and J by 3 bases; unmatched bases: 2. CDR1 SGHDT and CDR2 YYEEEE come from the germline V gene.

V is TRBV5-1 and J is TRBJ2-1; 10 bases match TRBD2. Germline CDR1 reads SGHRS; CDR2 reads YFSETQ. Losses at the gene ends were 1 base for V and 5 bases for J; bases not matched to a gene: 3. The CDR3 is 15 amino acids. CDR3 in DNA: TGCGCCAGCAGCTTGACTAGCGGGGCTAACAATGAGCAGTTCTTC. Translated: CASSLTSGANNEQFF.

CDR3 bases: TGTGCCAGCAGCCAAGCGGACCCAGGGTCAAGTTACTTC. This gives the protein CASSQADPGSSYF. The rearrangement joins TRBV14 to TRBJ2-7; perhaps TRBD1 as D (5 bases). Germline CDR1 reads SGHDN; CDR2 reads FVKESK. This CDR3 has 13 amino acids. V dropped 1 base and J dropped 13 bases, with 17 bases sitting between them.

V usage is TRBV21-1 and J usage is TRBJ1-6; TRBD1 is taken as the D call from the table, unchecked against the DNA. TRBV21-1 represents a pseudogene. This CDR3 is built from 21 residues. CDR3 DNA sequence: TGTGCCAGCAGCATCAAGATGAATAGGGGACAGGGGGCTGGTGGTAATTCACCCCTCCACTTT. Its translation is CASSIKMNRGQGAGGNSPLHF.

This sequence joins TRBV7-6 and TRBJ2-3; no reliable D call. The CDR3 totals 14 residues. Germline-derived CDR1 and CDR2 are SGHVS and FNYEAQ. Trimming left V 2 bases short and J 4 bases short, with 10 bases between. CDR3 protein: CASSLWVSPDTQYF. CDR3 DNA: TGTGCCAGCAGCTTATGGGTTAGCCCAGATACGCAGTATTTT.